This T cell receptor beta chain was profiled in a study of blood T cell repertoires in COVID-19. Across the whole study: From the United States, Italy and Spain came samples of acute and convalescent COVID-19.

Original processing methods: Reference gene primer amplification in the assay estimated nucleated cell counts. Assay: immunoSEQ multiplex PCR; the TCRdb copy retains only in-frame clones and omits some. V, J and clone size were drawn from that table, and D and trimming were deduced from the DNA. This sample yields roughly 200,000 clones, of which approximately 90% are seen a single time; 1.2% belongs to the top ten. Participants, about 18 to 89 years old, spanned under 30 US areas. The germline V gene has CDR1 LNHDA and CDR2 SQIVND (reference sequence). The CDR3 is 13 amino acids. V was cut by 10 bases and J by 4 bases, with 15 bases left in between.

The gene calls are TRBV19 and TRBJ2-3; TRBD2 is a possible D gene (6 bases). The TCR originated in a young man who had recovered from COVID-19. Input material: PBMCs or T cells enriched from blood (not recorded which). CDR3 DNA: TGTGCCACTGGCCGGACGGGAGCAGATACGCAGTATTTT. Translation gives CATGRTGADTQYF. Based on the CDR3 plus reference TRBV19 and TRBJ2-3, the full variable domain is DGGITQSPKYLFRKEGQNVTLSCEQNLNHDAMYWYRQDPGQGLRLIYYSQIVNDFQKGDIAEGYSVSREKKESFPLTVTSAQKNPTAFYLCATGRTGADTQYFGPGTRLTVL.